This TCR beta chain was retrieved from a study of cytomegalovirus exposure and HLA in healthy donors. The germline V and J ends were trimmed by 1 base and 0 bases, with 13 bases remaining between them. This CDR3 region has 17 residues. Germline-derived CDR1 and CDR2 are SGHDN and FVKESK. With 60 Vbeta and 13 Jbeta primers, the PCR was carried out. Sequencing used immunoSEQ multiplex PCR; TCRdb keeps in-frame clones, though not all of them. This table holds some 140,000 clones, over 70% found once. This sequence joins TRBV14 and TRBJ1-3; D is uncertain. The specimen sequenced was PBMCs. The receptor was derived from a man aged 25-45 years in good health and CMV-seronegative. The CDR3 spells CASSQAVLPNSGNTIYF. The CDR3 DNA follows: TGTGCCAGCAGCCAAGCAGTGCTTCCAAACTCTGGAAACACCATATATTTT. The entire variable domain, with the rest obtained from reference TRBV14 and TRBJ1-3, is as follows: EAGVTQFPSHSVIEKGQTVTLRCDPISGHDNLYWYRRVMGKEIKFLLHFVKESKQDESGMPNNRFLAERTGGTYSTLKVQPAELEDSGVYFCASSQAVLPNSGNTIYFGEGSWLTVV.